Following are 26 T cell receptor beta chains from one sample sequenced in a study of Ad26.COV2.S vaccination and SARS-CoV-2 variants (dated by TCRdb to the early 2020s). The treatment or condition label, as the study defines it: about 20 received Ad26.COV2.S at low or high dose, single or two shots; about 5 received placebo; per-sample allocation not given. Repertoires of vaccine and placebo recipients were sequenced from samples collected on day 63 after the first injection. The library was made by the immunoSEQ multiplex PCR assay. TCRdb limited this immuneACCESS table to in-frame rearrangements with V and J called. A share of clones is missing; checked studies link under half to unresolved V genes, and the rest is unexplained. Across this sample there are around 380,000 clones, with more than 85% seen only once. Roughly 3.2% of the sample is in the top ten clones. Sample: peripheral blood, taken in a trial of Ad26.COV2.S vaccine versus placebo. Every receptor here comes from a person between 18 and 65 years old who received the Ad26.COV2.S COVID-19 vaccine or a placebo.

This chain joins TRBV14 and TRBJ1-2, with D possibly TRBD1 on 6 matching bases. The CDR3 has 12 amino acids. Deletions cut 7 bases from V and 8 bases from J, with 14 bases between. In germline, CDR1 is SGHDN, CDR2 FVKESK. As DNA, the CDR3 is TGTGCCAGCAATTTACAGGGTTCCGGCTACACCTTC. Residues: CASNLQGSGYTF. The entire variable domain, with the rest obtained from reference TRBV14 and TRBJ1-2, is as follows: EAGVTQFPSHSVIEKGQTVTLRCDPISGHDNLYWYRRVMGKEIKFLLHFVKESKQDESGMPNNRFLAERTGGTYSTLKVQPAELEDSGVYFCASNLQGSGYTFGSGTRLTVV.

This sequence joins TRBV4-3 and TRBJ1-2, with 7 bases fitting TRBD1. This CDR3 region has 14 residues. V dropped 3 bases and J dropped 8; count of bases not matched to a gene: 9. In germline, CDR1 is LGHNA, CDR2 YSLEER. CDR3 in DNA: TGCGCCAGCAGCCATAATACAGGGGCTGAAGGCTACACCTTC. Protein sequence: CASSHNTGAEGYTF.

This clone was found once. This chain uses TRBV11-2 with TRBJ2-3; 12 nucleotides agree with TRBD2. Per germline, CDR1 SGHAT and CDR2 FQNNGV. The CDR3 is made up of 15 amino acids. The V and J ends lost 5 bases and 1 base, in that order; junction bases with no gene match: 1. The CDR3 is CASSRLAGGTDTQYF. CDR3 coding DNA: TGTGCCAGCAGCAGACTAGCGGGGGGCACAGATACGCAGTATTTT.

The chain joins TRBV5-4 to TRBJ1-6, with a weak D call TRBD1 (6 bases). Germline CDR1 reads SGHNT; CDR2 reads YYREEE (reference sequence). The CDR3 runs to 14 residues. Trimming shortened V by 0 bases and J by 9 bases, and 10 bases separated the two germline ends. CDR3 in DNA: TGTGCCAGCAGCTTGGACAGGGTTGTTTCACCCCTCCACTTT. It encodes CASSLDRVVSPLHF.

This sequence joins TRBV15 and TRBJ1-5; D gene unclear. V shed 5 bases and J shed 5 bases, with 10 bases lying between them. This CDR3 spans 13 amino acids. CDR1 is LNHNV, CDR2 YYDKDF, per germline (reference sequence). The CDR3 sequence is CATSLVGDQPQHF. As DNA, the CDR3 is TGTGCCACCAGCCTCGTCGGCGATCAGCCCCAGCATTTT.

The V call is TRBV7-8, the J call TRBJ2-5; D gene ambiguous. The CDR3 has 15 residues. The germline V and J ends were trimmed by 2 bases and 3 bases, with 13 bases remaining between them. Germline V gene lookup returns CDR1 SGHVS and CDR2 FQNEAQ. CDR3 in DNA: TGTGCCAGCAGCTTATGGCGGAGCCAGAAAGAGACCCAGTACTTC. Amino acids: CASSLWRSQKETQYF.

The chain is built from TRBV4-1 and TRBJ2-5; 14 positions match TRBD2. Germline V gene data show CDR1 as MGHRA and CDR2 as YSYEKL. Trimming at V came to 3 bases and at J to 4 bases, leaving 4 bases not matched to a gene. The CDR3 has 16 residues. The CDR3 DNA is TGCGCCAGCAGCCATGGACTAGCGGGGGGCTTAGAGACCCAGTACTTC. Its protein product is CASSHGLAGGLETQYF.

The V and J genes are TRBV29-1 and TRBJ1-2, with 9 nucleotides matching TRBD1. V shed 2 bases, J shed 8 bases, and the junction held 9 bases outside the gene matches. This CDR3 has 14 amino acids. Germline-derived CDR1 and CDR2 are SQVTM and ANQGSEA. The CDR3 region is CSVEPYLTGGGYTF. In DNA form, the CDR3 reads TGCAGCGTTGAACCATACTTAACAGGGGGCGGCTACACCTTC.

The J gene is TRBJ2-7, the V gene TRBV30, with TRBD1 identical over 9 bases. This CDR3 contains 13 residues. Germline values: CDR1 GTSNPN, CDR2 SVGIG (reference sequence). V was pared by 3 bases and J by 5 bases, with 5 bases of the junction left unmatched. The CDR3 sequence is CAWSRDREDEQYF. The DNA of the CDR3 is TGTGCCTGGAGCAGGGACAGGGAGGACGAGCAGTACTTC.

V usage is TRBV6-1 and J usage is TRBJ2-7, with D perhaps matching TRBD1 (6 bases). Looked up from germline, CDR1 is MNHNS and CDR2 is SASEGT. The CDR3 is 13 residues long. Trimming pared 0 bases from V and 5 bases from J, leaving 8 bases between. The chain's CDR3 is CASSEAQGNEQYF. For the CDR3, the DNA is TGTGCCAGCAGTGAAGCGCAGGGGAACGAGCAGTACTTC.

The chain carries TRBV6-6 and TRBJ1-3; no definite D call. Trimming shortened V by 0 bases and J by 2 bases, and 11 bases separated the two germline ends. CDR1 is MNHNY, CDR2 SVGAGI, per germline (reference sequence). CDR3 length: 16 amino acids. CDR3 amino acids: CASSYSLGFPGNTIYF. The CDR3, as DNA: TGTGCCAGCAGTTACTCCCTCGGGTTTCCTGGAAACACCATATATTTT.

About this clone itself: A junction boundary mismatches the germline segment, possibly from a read error. The rearrangement joins TRBV7-9 to TRBJ1-3; D remains ambiguous. Germline V CDR1 and CDR2: SEHNR, FQNEAQ (reference sequence). The CDR3 runs to 12 residues. CDR3 nucleotide sequence: TGTGCCAGCCGCTTTGAGGGAAACACCATATATTTT. Encoded protein: CASRFEGNTIYF.

The chain uses TRBV11-3 and TRBJ2-3; 13 bases fit TRBD2. This CDR3 is 15 amino acids long. The ends lost 8 bases at V and 6 bases at J; junction bases unmatched: 8. Germline V CDR1 and CDR2: SGHNT, YENEEA. The CDR3 region is CASSPGTSGADTQYF. The CDR3 bases are TGTGCCAGCTCACCAGGGACTAGCGGGGCGGATACGCAGTATTTT. The full variable domain, in which reference TRBV11-3 and TRBJ2-3 provide the parts outside the CDR3, is EAGVVQSPRYKIIEKKQPVAFWCNPISGHNTLYWYLQNLGQGPELLIRYENEEAVDDSQLPKDRFSAERLKGVDSTLKIQPAELGDSAVYLCASSPGTSGADTQYFGPGTRLTVL.

The chain employs TRBV3-1 (or the pseudogene TRBV3-2) and TRBJ2-3; 10 nucleotides match TRBD2. With V trimmed by 3 bases and J by 4 bases, 4 bases remained unmatched. The CDR3 loop spans 15 amino acids. Germline V gene sequence: CDR1 LGHDT, CDR2 YNNKEL (reference sequence). The CDR3: CASSQWTSGSDTQYF. CDR3 DNA sequence: TGTGCCAGCAGCCAGTGGACTAGCGGCTCAGATACGCAGTATTTT.

This chain joins TRBV6-5 and TRBJ1-2, with 8 bases lining up with TRBD1. This CDR3 has 14 residues. V dropped 0 bases and J dropped 8; count of bases not matched to a gene: 5. Germline lookup yields CDR1 MNHEY and CDR2 SVGAGI. DNA for the CDR3: TGTGCCAGCAGTTACTCTGGACAGGGCGGGGGCTACACCTTC. Translation gives CASSYSGQGGGYTF.

The chain employs TRBV27 and TRBJ2-7; 10 bases align to TRBD1. Germline V CDR1 and CDR2: MNHEY, SMNVEV (reference sequence). This CDR3 has 14 amino acids. Losses at the gene ends were 5 bases for V and 7 bases for J; bases not matched to a gene: 8. The CDR3 sequence is CASSPDRGLSEQYF. CDR3 DNA sequence: TGTGCCAGCAGTCCTGACAGGGGGCTGTCGGAGCAGTACTTC.

This clone showed up just once. The sample carries other DNA sequences with the same CDR3. The chain is built from TRBV5-4 and TRBJ1-1, with a weak D call TRBD1 (5 bases). Germline CDR1 SGHNT, CDR2 YYREEE (reference sequence). The CDR3 extends over 14 amino acids. Deletions cut 2 bases from V and 5 bases from J, with 13 bases between. The CDR3 protein is CASSFGQGETEAFF. CDR3 DNA: TGTGCCAGCAGCTTTGGGCAGGGTGAAACTGAAGCTTTCTTT.

The V and J genes are TRBV5-1 and TRBJ2-1; D gene unclear. CDR1 is SGHRS and CDR2 is YFSETQ in the germline V gene. The length of the CDR3 is 12 residues. The V gene lost 5 bases and the J gene lost 8 bases, with 11 bases spanning the gap. The CDR3 bases are TGCGCCAGCAGTTGGATTGCGGATGAGCAGTTCTTC. Translated, it gives CASSWIADEQFF. The variable domain in full, completed from reference TRBV5-1 and TRBJ2-1, reads KAGVTQTPRYLIKTRGQQVTLSCSPISGHRSVSWYQQTPGQGLQFLFEYFSETQRNKGNFPGRFSGRQFSNSRSEMNVSTLELGDSALYLCASSWIADEQFFGPGTRLTVL.

This chain joins TRBV5-1 and TRBJ1-5, with a weak D call TRBD1 (5 bases). CDR3 length: 14 amino acids. The germline CDR1 and CDR2 sequences are SGHRS and YFSETQ. Trimming cost V 4 bases and J 3 bases, with 11 bases left between them. CDR3 coding DNA: TGCGCCAGCAGCGCTCAGGGTCTCAATCAGCCCCAGCATTTT. Amino acid sequence: CASSAQGLNQPQHF.

The rearrangement uses TRBV5-5 and TRBJ1-1; unclear D gene. Between the trimmed V and J ends, which lost 2 bases and 6 bases, there was a span of 20 bases. Per germline, CDR1 SGHKS and CDR2 YYEKEE (reference sequence). CDR3 size: 16 residues. CDR3: CASSLVPLLSYSEAFF. Here the CDR3 DNA reads TGTGCCAGCAGCTTAGTCCCTCTTCTTTCGTATTCTGAAGCTTTCTTT.

The CDR3 region is CASSEEEGSGANVLTF. CDR3 nucleotides: TGTGCCAGCAGTGAGGAGGAAGGGTCTGGGGCCAACGTCCTGACTTTC. This chain joins TRBV6-1 and TRBJ2-6, with D possibly matching TRBD2 (5 bases). From germline, CDR1 is MNHNS and CDR2 SASEGT. Trimming took 3 bases from V and 1 from J, leaving 10 bases between them. The CDR3 totals 16 residues.

This clone has just one count. The rearrangement joins TRBV5-1 to TRBJ2-1, with 9 bases lining up with TRBD1. Germline-derived CDR1 and CDR2 are SGHRS and YFSETQ. The CDR3 totals 15 residues. V dropped 3 bases and J dropped 8; count of bases not matched to a gene: 9. CDR3 sequence (DNA): TGCGCCAGCAGCTACCCGGGACAGGGTATCGATGAGCAGTTCTTC. Protein sequence: CASSYPGQGIDEQFF.

This rearrangement joins TRBV30 to TRBJ1-2; TRBD1 matches at 9 bases. Germline V lookup: CDR1 GTSNPN, CDR2 SVGIG (reference sequence). After removal of 6 bases from V and 2 bases from J, the junction contained 4 bases not matched to a gene. The CDR3 consists of 13 residues. The CDR3: CACNGQGNYGYTF. The CDR3 DNA reads TGTGCCTGTAACGGACAGGGGAACTATGGCTACACCTTC.

The gene calls are TRBV7-2 and TRBJ2-2; the match to TRBD1 covers 7 bases. This CDR3 has 15 residues. V lost 0 bases to trimming and J lost 5 bases; unmatched junction nucleotides: 3. From germline, CDR1 is SGHTA and CDR2 FQGNSA. The CDR3 protein is CASSLARGRTGELFF. The CDR3 DNA follows: TGTGCCAGCAGCTTAGCGAGGGGGCGGACCGGGGAGCTGTTTTTT.

The genes are TRBV7-2 and TRBJ1-2; 7 bases agree with TRBD1. After removal of 4 bases from V and 6 bases from J, the junction contained 5 bases not matched to a gene. The germline gives CDR1 SGHTA, CDR2 FQGNSA. The CDR3 is 13 amino acids. The CDR3 sequence: CASSYGQEDGYTF. The CDR3 coding sequence is TGTGCCAGCAGCTACGGACAGGAGGATGGCTACACCTTC.

The gene calls are TRBV6-1 and TRBJ2-3; weak D call: TRBD2 (6 bases). Germline CDR1 and CDR2: MNHNS and SASEGT. The CDR3 runs 20 residues. V was clipped by 0 bases and J by 0 bases, with 22 bases between them. CDR3 in DNA: TGTGCCAGCAGTGAAGCCCGTGTAGCTAGCGTAAAATCTAGCACAGATACGCAGTATTTT. Translating it yields CASSEARVASVKSSTDTQYF.